Following are 8 T cell receptor beta chains from one sample sequenced in a study of blood T cell repertoires in COVID-19. The table came from immunoSEQ multiplex PCR; TCRdb's copy has only in-frame clones and leaves some out. Of 140,000 or so clones in the sample, 75% to 90% were seen once. Material: peripheral blood. These receptors originate from a woman aged 55-70 years with active COVID-19.

The chain is built from TRBV4-1 and TRBJ2-1; D remains unclear. The V end lost 3 bases, the J end lost 15 bases, and 24 bases lay between the germline ends. The CDR3 is 15 amino acids. Per germline, CDR1 MGHRA and CDR2 YSYEKL. The CDR3, as DNA: TGCGCCAGCAGCCACCGAACTACTACCCCCGACCACCCGTTCTTC. Residues: CASSHRTTTPDHPFF.

The V and J genes are TRBV9 and TRBJ1-3, with 8 bases lining up with TRBD1. The CDR3 is made up of 15 amino acids. Trimming cost V 7 bases and J 0 bases; bases outside gene matches: 6. The germline gives CDR1 SGDLS, CDR2 YYNGEE. The CDR3 DNA sequence: TGTGCCAGCGGGACAGGAGGGGTCTCTGGAAACACCATATATTTT. Translating gives CASGTGGVSGNTIYF.

The chain carries TRBV20-1 and TRBJ2-3, with D maybe TRBD2 (6 bases). The CDR3 is made up of 16 amino acids. V dropped 3 bases and J dropped 1 base, with 17 bases sitting between them. Germline CDR1 DFQATT, CDR2 SNEGSKA (reference sequence). The CDR3 DNA sequence: TGCAGTGCTAGTCCGATGGGGGGACGTGGCACAGATACGCAGTATTTT. It codes for CSASPMGGRGTDTQYF.

This clone was recorded a few times. The chain has TRBV18 and TRBJ1-5; D is uncertain. Per germline, CDR1 KGHSH and CDR2 LQKENI. This CDR3 has 18 residues. The V end lost 0 bases, the J end lost 0 bases, and 15 bases lay between the germline ends. The CDR3 DNA follows: TGTGCCAGCTCACCACCTTATACGACAAGATATAGCAATCAGCCCCAGCATTTT. The encoded protein is CASSPPYTTRYSNQPQHF.

V is TRBV5-4 and J is TRBJ2-3; TRBD1 agrees at 10 bases. V shed 3 bases and J 8 bases; nucleotides not matched to a gene: 6. Germline CDR1 and CDR2: SGHNT and YYREEE (reference sequence). The CDR3 runs to 14 residues. The CDR3 region has the DNA TGTGCCAGCAGCTCCACCGGACAGGGGGGTACGCAGTATTTT. This sequence encodes CASSSTGQGGTQYF.

The V gene is TRBV7-8, the J gene TRBJ2-1; 12 bases agree with TRBD2. CDR1 is SGHVS, CDR2 FQNEAQ, per germline. The trim removed 4 bases at V and 9 bases at J, leaving 7 bases unmatched. CDR3 length: 15 amino acids. The CDR3, as DNA: TGTGCCAGCAGCTCCGCCCGGACTAGCGGGATTGAGCAGTTCTTC. This translates into CASSSARTSGIEQFF.

The chain uses TRBV27 and TRBJ2-7; TRBD1 matches at 10 bases. The CDR3 contains 14 residues. V lost 6 bases and J lost 5; bases outside the gene matches: 7. Germline values: CDR1 MNHEY, CDR2 SMNVEV (reference sequence). The CDR3 region is CASRSGTGEHEQYF. The CDR3 DNA is TGTGCCAGCAGATCCGGGACAGGGGAGCACGAGCAGTACTTC.

The gene calls are TRBV6-2 or TRBV6-3 and TRBJ2-1, with D maybe TRBD1 (6 bases). The CDR3 has 14 residues. CDR1 and CDR2 (germline): MNHEY, SVGEGT. The V end was cut by 6 bases, the J end by 7 bases, with 16 bases between. As DNA, the CDR3 is TGTGCCAGCAGCCCTTTCATCAGGGGTAATGAGCAGTTCTTC. Translating gives CASSPFIRGNEQFF.